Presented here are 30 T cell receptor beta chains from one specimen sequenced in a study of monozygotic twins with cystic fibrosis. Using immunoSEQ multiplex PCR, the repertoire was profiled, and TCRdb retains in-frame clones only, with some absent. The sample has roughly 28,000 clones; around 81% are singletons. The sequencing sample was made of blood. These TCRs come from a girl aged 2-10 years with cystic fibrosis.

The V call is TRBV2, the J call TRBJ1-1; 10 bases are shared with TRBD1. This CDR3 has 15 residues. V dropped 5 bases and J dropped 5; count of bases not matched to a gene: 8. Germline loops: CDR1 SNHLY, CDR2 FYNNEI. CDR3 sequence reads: CASSFPRTGGTEAFF. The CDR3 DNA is TGTGCCAGCAGTTTCCCTCGGACAGGGGGGACTGAAGCTTTCTTT.

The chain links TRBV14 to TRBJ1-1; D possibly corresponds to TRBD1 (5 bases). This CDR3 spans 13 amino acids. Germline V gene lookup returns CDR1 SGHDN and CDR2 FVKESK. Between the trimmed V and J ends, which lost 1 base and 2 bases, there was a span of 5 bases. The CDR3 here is CASSQGGNTEAFF. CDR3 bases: TGTGCCAGCAGCCAAGGGGGCAACACTGAAGCTTTCTTT.

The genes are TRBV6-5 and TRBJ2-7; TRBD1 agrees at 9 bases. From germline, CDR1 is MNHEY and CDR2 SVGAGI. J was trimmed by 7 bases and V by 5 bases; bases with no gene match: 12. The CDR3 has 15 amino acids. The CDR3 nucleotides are TGTGCCAGCAGTACATTCACAGGGGGCTTGGGGGAGCAGTACTTC. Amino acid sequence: CASSTFTGGLGEQYF.

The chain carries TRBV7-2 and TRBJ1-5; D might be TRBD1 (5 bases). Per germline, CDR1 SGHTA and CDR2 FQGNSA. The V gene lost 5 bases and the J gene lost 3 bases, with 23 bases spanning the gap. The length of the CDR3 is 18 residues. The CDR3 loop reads CASSPNRTRQSNNQPQHF. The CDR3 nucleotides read TGTGCCAGCAGCCCCAATAGGACCCGACAGAGCAACAATCAGCCCCAGCATTTT.

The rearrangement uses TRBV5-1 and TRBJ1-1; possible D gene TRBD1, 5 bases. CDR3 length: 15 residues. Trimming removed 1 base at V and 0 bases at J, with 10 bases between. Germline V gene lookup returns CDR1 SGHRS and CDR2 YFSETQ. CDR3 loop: CASSLTQGMNTEAFF. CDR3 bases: TGCGCCAGCAGCTTGACCCAGGGAATGAACACTGAAGCTTTCTTT.

The CDR3 reads CASSQGAGYTSYEQYF. CDR3 in DNA: TGTGCCAGCAGCCAAGGGGCTGGCTACACCTCCTACGAGCAGTACTTC. This chain uses TRBV14 with TRBJ2-7; unclear D gene. The CDR3 sequence is 16 residues long. Per the germline V gene, CDR1 is SGHDN and CDR2 is FVKESK. Between the trimmed V and J ends, which lost 1 base and 0 bases, there was a span of 13 bases.

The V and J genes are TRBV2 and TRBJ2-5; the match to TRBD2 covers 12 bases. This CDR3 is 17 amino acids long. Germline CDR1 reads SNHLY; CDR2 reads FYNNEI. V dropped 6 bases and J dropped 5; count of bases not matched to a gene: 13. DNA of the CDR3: TGTGCCAGCAGGGCAGCCTACGGACTAGCGGGAAGGGAGACCCAGTACTTC. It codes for CASRAAYGLAGRETQYF.

The CDR3 region is CASSIARGQETQYF. The CDR3 DNA follows: TGTGCCAGTAGTATAGCCAGGGGGCAAGAGACCCAGTACTTC. The chain has TRBV19 and TRBJ2-5; 7 bases are shared with TRBD1. This CDR3 contains 14 residues. Per the germline V gene, CDR1 is LNHDA and CDR2 is SQIVND (reference sequence). J lost 2 bases, V lost 1 base, and 1 base had no gene match.

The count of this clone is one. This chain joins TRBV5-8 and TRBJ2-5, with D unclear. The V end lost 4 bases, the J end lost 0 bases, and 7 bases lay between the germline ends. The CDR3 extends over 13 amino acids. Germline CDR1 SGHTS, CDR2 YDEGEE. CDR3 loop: CASSQGYQETQYF. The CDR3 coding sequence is TGTGCCAGCAGCCAAGGGTACCAAGAGACCCAGTACTTC.

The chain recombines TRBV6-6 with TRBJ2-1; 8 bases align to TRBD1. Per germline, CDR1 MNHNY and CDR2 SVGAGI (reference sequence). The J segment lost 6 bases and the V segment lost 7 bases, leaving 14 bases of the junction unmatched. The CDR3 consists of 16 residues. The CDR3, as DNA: TGTGCCAGCACTCACAGGGGGGCGGCAACGGGCAATGAGCAGTTCTTC. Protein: CASTHRGAATGNEQFF.

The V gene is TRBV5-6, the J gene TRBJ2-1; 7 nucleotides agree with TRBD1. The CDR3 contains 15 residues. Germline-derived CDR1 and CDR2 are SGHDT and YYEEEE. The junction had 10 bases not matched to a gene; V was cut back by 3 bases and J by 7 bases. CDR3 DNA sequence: TGTGCCAGCAGCTCTGCAGGGACAGACCGAAATGAGCAGTTCTTC. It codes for CASSSAGTDRNEQFF.

Here the CDR3 DNA reads TGTGCCTGGAGTGGCGGGACAGCTAAGAGCAAGGCTTTCTTT. This gives the protein CAWSGGTAKSKAFF. The chain recombines TRBV30 with TRBJ1-1, with 7 bases fitting TRBD1. The V gene end was trimmed by 1 base and the J gene end by 11 bases; junction bases not matched to a gene: 13. The CDR3 contains 14 residues. CDR1 GTSNPN and CDR2 SVGIG come from the germline V gene (reference sequence).

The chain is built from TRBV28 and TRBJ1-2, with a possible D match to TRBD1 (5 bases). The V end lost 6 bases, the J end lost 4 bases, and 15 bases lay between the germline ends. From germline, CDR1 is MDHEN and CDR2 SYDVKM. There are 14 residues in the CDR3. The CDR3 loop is CASRREQGVYGYTF. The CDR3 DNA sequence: TGTGCCAGCAGACGCGAGCAGGGCGTCTATGGCTACACCTTC.

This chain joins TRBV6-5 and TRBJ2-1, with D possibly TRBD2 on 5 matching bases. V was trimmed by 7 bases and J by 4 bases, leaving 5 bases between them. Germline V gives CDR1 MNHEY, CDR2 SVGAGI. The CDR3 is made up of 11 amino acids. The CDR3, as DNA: TGTGCCAGCACGGGATACAATGAGCAGTTCTTC. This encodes CASTGYNEQFF.

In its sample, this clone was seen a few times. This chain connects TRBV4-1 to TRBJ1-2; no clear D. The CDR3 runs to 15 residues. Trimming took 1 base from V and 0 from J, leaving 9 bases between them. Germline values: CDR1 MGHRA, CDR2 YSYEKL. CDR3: CASSQVVGANYGYTF. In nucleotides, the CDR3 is TGCGCCAGCAGCCAAGTTGTCGGGGCTAACTATGGCTACACCTTC.

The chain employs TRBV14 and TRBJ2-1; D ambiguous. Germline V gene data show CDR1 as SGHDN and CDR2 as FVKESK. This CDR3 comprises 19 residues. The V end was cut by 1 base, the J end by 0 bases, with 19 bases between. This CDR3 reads CASSQAPVKRLSSYNEQFF. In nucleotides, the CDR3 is TGTGCCAGCAGCCAAGCCCCCGTGAAGCGACTTAGCTCCTACAATGAGCAGTTCTTC. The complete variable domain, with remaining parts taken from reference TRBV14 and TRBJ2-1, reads EAGVTQFPSHSVIEKGQTVTLRCDPISGHDNLYWYRRVMGKEIKFLLHFVKESKQDESGMPNNRFLAERTGGTYSTLKVQPAELEDSGVYFCASSQAPVKRLSSYNEQFFGPGTRLTVL.

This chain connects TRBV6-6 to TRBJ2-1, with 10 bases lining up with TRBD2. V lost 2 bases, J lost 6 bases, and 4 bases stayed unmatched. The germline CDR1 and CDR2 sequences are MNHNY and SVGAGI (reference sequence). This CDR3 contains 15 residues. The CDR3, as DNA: TGTGCCAGCAGTTACGGGGTAGCGGGAGGCAATGAGCAGTTCTTC. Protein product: CASSYGVAGGNEQFF.

Here the CDR3 reads CASSRTGDSYEQYF. Here the CDR3 DNA reads TGTGCCAGTAGTCGGACAGGAGATTCCTACGAGCAGTACTTC. The J gene is TRBJ2-7, the V gene TRBV19, with 7 bases that match TRBD1. The V segment lost 5 bases and the J segment 1 base; nucleotides outside the gene matches: 5. Germline CDR1 reads LNHDA; CDR2 reads SQIVND (reference sequence). CDR3 length: 14 residues. The full variable domain, in which reference TRBV19 and TRBJ2-7 provide the parts outside the CDR3, is DGGITQSPKYLFRKEGQNVTLSCEQNLNHDAMYWYRQDPGQGLRLIYYSQIVNDFQKGDIAEGYSVSREKKESFPLTVTSAQKNPTAFYLCASSRTGDSYEQYFGPGTRLTVT.

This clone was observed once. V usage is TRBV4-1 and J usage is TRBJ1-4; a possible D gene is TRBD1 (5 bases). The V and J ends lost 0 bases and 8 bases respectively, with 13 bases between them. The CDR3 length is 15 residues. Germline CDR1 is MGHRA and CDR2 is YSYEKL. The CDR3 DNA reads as TGCGCCAGCAGCCAAGATCTCTCTAAGGGGGAAAAACTGTTTTTT. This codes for CASSQDLSKGEKLFF.

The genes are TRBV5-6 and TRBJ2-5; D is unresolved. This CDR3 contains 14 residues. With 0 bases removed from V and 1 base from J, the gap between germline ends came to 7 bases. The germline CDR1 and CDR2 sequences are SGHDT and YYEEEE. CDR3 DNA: TGTGCCAGCAGCTTGGGGCTGGGCCAAGAGACCCAGTACTTC. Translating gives CASSLGLGQETQYF.

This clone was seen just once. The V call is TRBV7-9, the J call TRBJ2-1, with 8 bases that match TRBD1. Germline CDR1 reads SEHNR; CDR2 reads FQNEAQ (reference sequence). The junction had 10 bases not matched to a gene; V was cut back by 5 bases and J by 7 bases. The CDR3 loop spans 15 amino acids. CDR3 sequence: CASSQGQGELNEQFF. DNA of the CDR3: TGTGCCAGCAGCCAAGGACAGGGCGAGTTGAATGAGCAGTTCTTC.

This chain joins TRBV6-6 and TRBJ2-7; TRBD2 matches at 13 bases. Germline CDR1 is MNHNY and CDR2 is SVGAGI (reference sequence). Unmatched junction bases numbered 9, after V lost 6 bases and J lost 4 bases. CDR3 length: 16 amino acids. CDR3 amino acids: CASSAPETSGRYEQYF. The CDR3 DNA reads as TGTGCCAGCAGCGCCCCCGAGACTAGCGGGAGGTACGAGCAGTACTTC.

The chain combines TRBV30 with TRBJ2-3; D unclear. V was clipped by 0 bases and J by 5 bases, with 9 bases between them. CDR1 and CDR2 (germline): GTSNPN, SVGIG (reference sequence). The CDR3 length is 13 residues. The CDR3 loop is CAWSVRKGDTQYF. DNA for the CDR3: TGTGCCTGGAGTGTACGTAAGGGAGATACGCAGTATTTT.

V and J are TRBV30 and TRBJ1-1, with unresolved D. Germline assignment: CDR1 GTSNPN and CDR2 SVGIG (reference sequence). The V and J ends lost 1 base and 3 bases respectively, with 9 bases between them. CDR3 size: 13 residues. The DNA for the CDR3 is TGTGCCTGGAGTGCGGAGGGTGACACTGAAGCTTTCTTT. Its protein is CAWSAEGDTEAFF.

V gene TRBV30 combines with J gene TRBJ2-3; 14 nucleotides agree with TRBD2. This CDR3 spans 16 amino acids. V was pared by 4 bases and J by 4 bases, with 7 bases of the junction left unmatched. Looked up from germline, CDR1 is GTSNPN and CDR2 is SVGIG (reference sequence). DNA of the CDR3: TGTGCCTGGACCCAAGGACTAGCGGGAGGATCAGATACGCAGTATTTT. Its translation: CAWTQGLAGGSDTQYF. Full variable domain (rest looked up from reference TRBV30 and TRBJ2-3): SQTIHQWPATLVQPVGSPLSLECTVEGTSNPNLYWYRQAAGRGLQLLFYSVGIGQISSEVPQNLSASRPQDRQFILSSKKLLLSDSGFYLCAWTQGLAGGSDTQYFGPGTRLTVL.

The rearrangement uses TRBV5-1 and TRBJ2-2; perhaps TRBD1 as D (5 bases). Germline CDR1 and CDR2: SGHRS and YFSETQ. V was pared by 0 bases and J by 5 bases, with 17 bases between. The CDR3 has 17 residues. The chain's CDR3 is CASSLAPLGLRTGELFF. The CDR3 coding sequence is TGCGCCAGCAGCTTGGCCCCTCTGGGGCTTCGGACCGGGGAGCTGTTTTTT.

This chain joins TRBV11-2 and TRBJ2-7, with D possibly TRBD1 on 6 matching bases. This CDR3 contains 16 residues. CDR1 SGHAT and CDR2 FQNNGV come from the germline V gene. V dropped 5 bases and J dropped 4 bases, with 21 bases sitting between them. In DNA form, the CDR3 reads TGTGCCAGCAGCCCATCGCGGCGGACAGAAGAATACGAGCAGTACTTC. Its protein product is CASSPSRRTEEYEQYF.

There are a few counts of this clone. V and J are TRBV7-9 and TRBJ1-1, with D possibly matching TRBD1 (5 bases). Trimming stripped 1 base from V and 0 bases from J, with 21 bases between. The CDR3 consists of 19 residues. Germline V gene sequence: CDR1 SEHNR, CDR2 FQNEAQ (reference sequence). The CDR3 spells CASSLVRVGQGHMNTEAFF. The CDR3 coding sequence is TGTGCCAGCAGCTTAGTCAGGGTTGGGCAGGGTCACATGAACACTGAAGCTTTCTTT.

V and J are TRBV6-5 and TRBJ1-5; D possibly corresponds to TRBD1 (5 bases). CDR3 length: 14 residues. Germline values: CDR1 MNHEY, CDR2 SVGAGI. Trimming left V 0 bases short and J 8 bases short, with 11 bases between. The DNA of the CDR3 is TGTGCCAGCAGTTACTCGATGAGAGGGGAGCCCCAGCATTTT. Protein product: CASSYSMRGEPQHF.

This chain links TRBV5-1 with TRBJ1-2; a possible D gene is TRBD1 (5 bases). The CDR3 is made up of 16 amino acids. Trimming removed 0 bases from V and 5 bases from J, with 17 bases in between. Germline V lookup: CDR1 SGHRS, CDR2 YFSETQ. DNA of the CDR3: TGCGCCAGCAGCTTGGATTTTAGGGACGGGGGATATGGCTACACCTTC. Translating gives CASSLDFRDGGYGYTF. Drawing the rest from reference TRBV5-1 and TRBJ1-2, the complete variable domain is KAGVTQTPRYLIKTRGQQVTLSCSPISGHRSVSWYQQTPGQGLQFLFEYFSETQRNKGNFPGRFSGRQFSNSRSEMNVSTLELGDSALYLCASSLDFRDGGYGYTFGSGTRLTVV.